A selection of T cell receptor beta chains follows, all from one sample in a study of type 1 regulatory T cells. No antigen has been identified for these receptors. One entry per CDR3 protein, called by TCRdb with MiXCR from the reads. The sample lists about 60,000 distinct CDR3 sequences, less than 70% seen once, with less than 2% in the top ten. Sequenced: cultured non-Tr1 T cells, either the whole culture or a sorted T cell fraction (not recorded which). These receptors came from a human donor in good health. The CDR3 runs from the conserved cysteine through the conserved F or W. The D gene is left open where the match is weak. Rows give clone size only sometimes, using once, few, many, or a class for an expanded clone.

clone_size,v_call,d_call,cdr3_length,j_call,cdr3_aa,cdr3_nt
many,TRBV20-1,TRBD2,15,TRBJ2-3,CSARPGLAGVGTQYF,TGCAGTGCTAGGCCAGGACTAGCGGGAGTTGGTACGCAGTATTTT
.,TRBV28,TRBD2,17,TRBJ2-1,CASSSPGSGLPHNEQFF,TGTGCCAGCAGTTCCCCGGGTAGCGGGCTTCCCCACAATGAGCAGTTCTTC
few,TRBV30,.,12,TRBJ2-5,CAWTDFEETQYF,TGTGCCTGGACAGATTTTGAGGAGACCCAGTACTTC
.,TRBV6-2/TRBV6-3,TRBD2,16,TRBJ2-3,CASSFLLRESQDTQYF,TGTGCCAGCAGTTTCCTGTTGCGGGAGAGTCAAGATACGCAGTATTTT
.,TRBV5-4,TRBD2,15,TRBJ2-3,CASSSEGLITDTQYF,TGTGCCAGCAGCTCGGAGGGACTAATCACAGATACGCAGTATTTT
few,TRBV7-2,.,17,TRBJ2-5,CASSLGSARGAQKTQYF,TGTGCCAGCAGCTTAGGATCAGCGAGGGGGGCACAAAAGACCCAGTACTTC
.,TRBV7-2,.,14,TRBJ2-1,CASSRGRPWDEQFF,TGTGCCAGCAGCCGGGGACGGCCTTGGGATGAGCAGTTCTTC
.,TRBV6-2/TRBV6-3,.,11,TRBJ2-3,CAGGGGDTQYF,TGTGCCGGAGGGGGCGGAGATACGCAGTATTTT
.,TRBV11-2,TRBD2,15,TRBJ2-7,CASSRSSGSNYEQYF,TGTGCCAGCAGCAGATCTAGCGGTTCGAACTACGAGCAGTACTTC
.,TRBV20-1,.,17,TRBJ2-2,CSARLRERSQGTGELFF,TGCAGTGCCCGGCTCAGGGAGCGGTCACAGGGAACCGGGGAGCTGTTTTTT
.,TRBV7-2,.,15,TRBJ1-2,CASSPRTDSNYGYTF,TGTGCCAGCAGCCCAAGGACGGACTCTAACTATGGCTACACCTTC
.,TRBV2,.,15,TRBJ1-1,CASSPTPTGNTEAFF,TGTGCCAGCAGCCCAACCCCTACAGGGAACACTGAAGCTTTCTTT
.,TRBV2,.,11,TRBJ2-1,CASQRLNEQFF,TGTGCCAGCCAGCGGCTCAATGAGCAGTTCTTC
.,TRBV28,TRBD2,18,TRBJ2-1,CASSTARTSGRSYNEQFF,TGTGCCAGCAGCACTGCTCGGACTAGCGGGAGGTCCTACAATGAGCAGTTCTTC
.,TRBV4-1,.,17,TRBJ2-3,CASSQVVISVVAHTQYF,TGCGCCAGCAGCCAAGTAGTCATTTCAGTAGTGGCCCATACGCAGTATTTT
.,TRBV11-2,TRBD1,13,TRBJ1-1,CASSLQGALEAFF,TGTGCCAGCAGCTTGCAGGGGGCGTTGGAAGCTTTCTTT
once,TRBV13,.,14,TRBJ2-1,CASSWAGGYNEQFF,TGTGCCAGCAGTTGGGCTGGGGGATACAATGAGCAGTTCTTC
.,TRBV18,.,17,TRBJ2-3,CASSPLAVLQGSDTQYF,TGTGCCAGCTCACCATTGGCGGTGCTCCAGGGGTCAGATACGCAGTATTTT
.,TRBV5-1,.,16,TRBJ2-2,CASSPILEGATRELFF,TGCGCCAGCAGCCCAATTTTGGAGGGGGCTACACGGGAGCTGTTTTTT
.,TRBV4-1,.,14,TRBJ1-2,CASSLRGGGYGYTF,TGCGCCAGCAGCCTCAGAGGGGGGGGCTATGGCTACACCTTC